The text below deals with one T cell receptor beta chain. Its binding antigen is unknown. Base qualities are not recorded, but no much larger clone differs from it by a single base. The CDR3 starts with the cysteine, ends with the phenylalanine, and has 16 residues. The DNA shown is the 48-base CDR3, in frame from base 1. CDR1 and CDR2 were assigned from the germline V gene as SGHRS and YFSETQ. Relative to germline, V is missing 4 bases and J is missing 1 base, with 2 bases of the junction outside any gene match. The data stem from a study of cytomegalovirus exposure and HLA in healthy donors (TCRdb year 2017). Regarding the complete study: A later analysis indicated that the 100 to 150 validation repertoires were generated on the platform also employed for the 600 to 750 repertoires of the first cohort. The study was designed to test whether signatures of past pathogen exposure could be identified by cataloging public T cell receptors. In addition to the first cohort of 500 to 850 subjects, a separate validation cohort of approximately 110 different subjects was used. To predict cytomegalovirus infection status, the study combined high-throughput TCR immunosequencing, statistical association of individual TCRs with disease status, and machine learning.

Separate from the approximately 690-subject first cohort, the validation cohort of 95 to 150 subjects was the group to which the donors belonged. The paper's findings and limits, for the study overall: Subsequent analysis determined that TCRs grouped into clusters in the first cohort also showed a tendency toward co-occurrence across the roughly 110 validation repertoires, and approximately 94% of cluster scores exceeded 0. In the study, around 150 TCR beta chains were listed as associated with cytomegalovirus. Most TCR sequences were observed very rarely across donors, whereas some public TCRs were present in many individuals. In both the original and validation cohorts, the classifier was reported to diagnose cytomegalovirus status with high specificity and sensitivity. A few of the identified cytomegalovirus-associated TCR beta chains were confirmed in vitro to be specific for cytomegalovirus antigens. According to the authors, the approach could potentially be generalized to other disease states and immunological phenotypes. A later analysis had no HLA typing for the validation cohort, so co-occurrence there was scored across all 120 repertoires.

Libraries were constructed by the immunoSEQ multiplex PCR assay. Per the original workflow: To diagnose cytomegalovirus status from the catalog of TCR beta chain sequences, a statistical classification framework was built. Sourced from immuneACCESS, this table was stored by TCRdb with only in-frame sequences that have V and J called. A share of the clones is absent; for the studies checked, an unresolved V gene accounts for under half, and the remainder has no known explanation. The D gene and trimming were derived from the DNA, and the V and J assignments and clone size from that table. This sample lists about 150,000 clones; just under 85% were detected once. The leading ten clones occupy 25% to 30% of the sample.

The clonotype was recovered from a man aged 25-45 years in good health and CMV-seropositive. Sequencing was carried out using PBMCs. Here the chain combines TRBV5-1 and TRBJ2-2; 12 central nucleotides agree with TRBD2. For the CDR3, the sequence is CASSRLAGENTGELFF. The nucleotide sequence is given as TGCGCCAGCAGCAGACTAGCGGGAGAGAACACCGGGGAGCTGTTTTTT.